One and the same sample provided the 21 T cell receptor beta chains below, sequenced in a study of blood T cell repertoires in COVID-19. The protocol was immunoSEQ multiplex PCR, while the TCRdb copy is restricted to in-frame clones and leaves out a portion. The data contain about 190,000 clones, around 76% of them singletons. Source material: peripheral blood. These TCRs come from a woman aged 60 to 75 with COVID-19, enrolled during active disease.

The chain has TRBV7-8 and TRBJ1-5; D remains unclear. The V and J ends lost 1 base and 6 bases respectively, with 4 bases between them. Germline V gene lookup returns CDR1 SGHVS and CDR2 FQNEAQ. The CDR3 is made up of 12 amino acids. The CDR3 nucleotides read TGTGCCAGCAGCTTAGGAGGTCAGCCCCAGCATTTT. Translated: CASSLGGQPQHF.

The chain links TRBV6-6 to TRBJ2-5, with 9 bases fitting TRBD2. This CDR3 has 16 amino acids. J lost 4 bases, V lost 2 bases, and 8 bases had no gene match. Germline V gene lookup returns CDR1 MNHNY and CDR2 SVGAGI (reference sequence). The CDR3 DNA sequence: TGTGCCAGCAGTTACGTGGCTAGCGGGGTAGTAGAGACCCAGTACTTC. This gives the protein CASSYVASGVVETQYF.

The chain links TRBV6-4 to TRBJ2-3; 8 nucleotides match TRBD1. The CDR3 loop spans 18 amino acids. Germline CDR1 MRHNA, CDR2 SNTAGT. Unmatched junction bases numbered 11, after V lost 0 bases and J lost 3 bases. CDR3: CASSDSSGQGAGTDTQYF. The CDR3 coding sequence is TGTGCCAGCAGTGACTCTTCAGGTCAGGGGGCTGGGACAGATACGCAGTATTTT.

The chain joins TRBV27 to TRBJ2-7, with a tentative D call TRBD2 (7 bases). CDR3 size: 12 residues. Germline CDR1 reads MNHEY; CDR2 reads SMNVEV (reference sequence). CDR3 loop: CAGRGTSYEQYV. In nucleotides, the CDR3 is TGTGCTGGGAGGGGGACCTCCTACGAGCAGTACGTC.

The V and J genes are TRBV10-2 and TRBJ1-2, with 8 bases matching TRBD1. Trimming at V came to 3 bases and at J to 4 bases, leaving 13 bases not matched to a gene. This CDR3 is 17 amino acids long. From germline, CDR1 is WSHSY and CDR2 SAAADI. The CDR3 is CASSDRQGSLSFYGYTF. The CDR3 coding sequence is TGCGCCAGCAGTGATAGACAGGGGTCCCTTAGTTTCTATGGCTACACCTTC.

The chain is built from TRBV7-3 and TRBJ2-5, with TRBD1 matching 7 bases. The CDR3 consists of 13 residues. With V trimmed by 6 bases and J by 5 bases, 6 bases remained unmatched. The germline gives CDR1 SGHTA, CDR2 FQGTGA. The CDR3 DNA sequence: TGTGCCAGCAGTGACAGGGTCACGGAGACCCAGTACTTC. Amino acid sequence: CASSDRVTETQYF.

The chain carries TRBV6-5 and TRBJ2-1, with 12 positions matching TRBD2. Trimming cost V 0 bases and J 7 bases; bases outside gene matches: 1. Germline lookup yields CDR1 MNHEY and CDR2 SVGAGI. The CDR3 is 15 residues long. CDR3 amino acids: CASSYSGLAGNEQFF. The CDR3 coding sequence is TGTGCCAGCAGTTACTCCGGACTAGCGGGGAATGAGCAGTTCTTC.

The chain links TRBV5-5 to TRBJ1-4, with 11 bases fitting TRBD1. This CDR3 contains 16 residues. Germline assignment: CDR1 SGHKS and CDR2 YYEKEE (reference sequence). V shed 1 base and J 6 bases; nucleotides not matched to a gene: 5. CDR3 protein: CASSLSPGQGDEKLFF. CDR3 coding DNA: TGTGCCAGCAGCTTGTCCCCGGGACAGGGGGATGAAAAACTGTTTTTT. The full variable domain, in which reference TRBV5-5 and TRBJ1-4 provide the parts outside the CDR3, is DAGVTQSPTHLIKTRGQQVTLRCSPISGHKSVSWYQQVLGQGPQFIFQYYEKEERGRGNFPDRFSARQFPNYSSELNVNALLLGDSALYLCASSLSPGQGDEKLFFGSGTQLSVL.

In its sample, this clone was seen a few times. The chain carries TRBV19 and TRBJ1-6; 7 positions agree with TRBD1. The CDR3 is made up of 16 amino acids. The V segment lost 7 bases and the J segment 8 bases; nucleotides outside the gene matches: 14. Germline assignment: CDR1 LNHDA and CDR2 SQIVND (reference sequence). The CDR3 protein is CASKRGPGTEDSPLHF. In DNA form, the CDR3 reads TGTGCCAGTAAGAGAGGTCCGGGGACAGAGGATTCACCCCTCCACTTT.

This clone was detected a few times. V usage is TRBV3-1 (or the pseudogene TRBV3-2) and J usage is TRBJ2-5, with 10 bases aligning to TRBD2. The CDR3 loop spans 17 amino acids. Losses at the gene ends were 4 bases for V and 4 bases for J; bases not matched to a gene: 12. CDR1 is LGHDT and CDR2 is YNNKEL in the germline V gene (reference sequence). The CDR3 loop reads CASSRQGGLAGVETQYF. The DNA of the CDR3 is TGTGCCAGCAGCCGCCAGGGGGGGCTAGCGGGAGTAGAGACCCAGTACTTC.

This chain connects TRBV28 to TRBJ1-6, with 9 bases that match TRBD1. Trimming cost V 4 bases and J 3 bases; bases outside gene matches: 7. CDR3 length equals 17 residues. Germline loops: CDR1 MDHEN, CDR2 SYDVKM. The CDR3 nucleotides are TGTGCCAGCAGTTCGCTAACGGGACAGGGCTATAATTCACCCCTCCACTTT. Amino acid sequence: CASSSLTGQGYNSPLHF. The full variable domain, its missing parts supplied by reference TRBV28 and TRBJ1-6, is DVKVTQSSRYLVKRTGEKVFLECVQDMDHENMFWYRQDPGLGLRLIYFSYDVKMKEKGDIPEGYSVSREKKERFSLILESASTNQTSMYLCASSSLTGQGYNSPLHFGNGTRLTVT.

This chain uses TRBV19 with TRBJ2-2; 10 bases map to TRBD2. From germline, CDR1 is LNHDA and CDR2 SQIVND (reference sequence). V lost 5 bases, J lost 7 bases, and 10 bases stayed unmatched. This CDR3 has 16 residues. CDR3 sequence reads: CASSRASGGPIGELFF. The CDR3 DNA reads TGTGCCAGTAGTCGGGCTAGCGGGGGACCTATCGGGGAGCTGTTTTTT.

V and J are TRBV24-1 and TRBJ2-3; D not certain. The CDR3 is made up of 12 amino acids. Germline-derived CDR1 and CDR2 are KGHDR and SFDVKD. V was trimmed by 6 bases and J by 0 bases, leaving 3 bases between them. In DNA, the CDR3 is TGTGCCACCAGTCAAAGCACAGATACGCAGTATTTT. This codes for CATSQSTDTQYF.

This chain connects TRBV9 to TRBJ2-1; the match to TRBD2 covers 9 bases. The CDR3 extends over 15 amino acids. With V trimmed by 0 bases and J by 5 bases, 3 bases remained unmatched. Germline loops: CDR1 SGDLS, CDR2 YYNGEE. CDR3 in amino acids: CASSVGSSGNNEQFF. The CDR3 nucleotides read TGTGCCAGCAGCGTAGGGTCTAGCGGGAACAATGAGCAGTTCTTC.

This clone has more than one count but fewer than ten. The chain uses TRBV6-6 and TRBJ1-2; 7 nucleotides line up with TRBD1. Losses at the gene ends were 7 bases for V and 9 bases for J; bases not matched to a gene: 14. This CDR3 has 14 residues. Germline CDR1 is MNHNY and CDR2 is SVGAGI (reference sequence). CDR3 in DNA: TGTGCCAGCAACTCGGCCGGGACAGCGAGGAGCTACACCTTC. Protein product: CASNSAGTARSYTF.

This chain uses TRBV28 with TRBJ1-1, with 8 bases aligning to TRBD1. Losses at the gene ends were 5 bases for V and 4 bases for J; bases not matched to a gene: 9. Germline V gene sequence: CDR1 MDHEN, CDR2 SYDVKM. The CDR3 spans 15 residues. CDR3 nucleotide sequence: TGTGCCAGCAGTGATGCATTTACAGGGGGCACTGAAGCTTTCTTT. Translating gives CASSDAFTGGTEAFF.

This rearrangement joins TRBV3-1 (or the pseudogene TRBV3-2) to TRBJ2-1; D possibly corresponds to TRBD2 (7 bases). The CDR3 runs 16 residues. Germline loops: CDR1 LGHDT, CDR2 YNNKEL (reference sequence). Trimming took off 4 bases at V and 10 bases at J, with 23 bases between the two ends. In nucleotides, the CDR3 is TGTGCCAGCAGCCTCCGGCGGCGGGGGCCTATAAGGGAGCAGTTCTTC. It is translated as CASSLRRRGPIREQFF.

V gene TRBV11-2 combines with J gene TRBJ2-1; TRBD2 matches at 14 bases. Germline V gene sequence: CDR1 SGHAT, CDR2 FQNNGV. The CDR3 length is 18 residues. Unmatched junction bases numbered 9, after V lost 8 bases and J lost 0 bases. The CDR3 protein is CASAGLAGGSSSYNEQFF. Written as DNA, the CDR3 is TGTGCCAGCGCCGGACTAGCGGGGGGCTCGAGCTCCTACAATGAGCAGTTCTTC.

The chain couples TRBV3-1 (or the pseudogene TRBV3-2) to TRBJ1-2; weak D call: TRBD1 (5 bases). Germline values: CDR1 LGHDT, CDR2 YNNKEL (reference sequence). This CDR3 comprises 15 residues. Trimming removed 6 bases from V and 8 bases from J, with 22 bases in between. This CDR3 is CASRSTSGGVGGYTF. The CDR3 nucleotides are TGTGCCAGCAGGTCGACCTCTGGAGGGGTTGGAGGCTACACCTTC.

The chain uses TRBV3-1 (or the pseudogene TRBV3-2) and TRBJ2-7; a weak D match, TRBD2 (6 bases). The CDR3 totals 13 residues. The V and J ends lost 10 bases and 3 bases respectively, with 16 bases between them. The germline V gene encodes CDR1 LGHDT and CDR2 YNNKEL (reference sequence). This CDR3 is CATAWGENYEQYF. The CDR3 coding sequence is TGTGCCACCGCCTGGGGGGAAAACTACGAGCAGTACTTC.

This rearrangement joins TRBV10-3 to TRBJ1-2, with TRBD1 matching over 8 bases. The CDR3 runs to 14 residues. Germline V gives CDR1 ENHRY, CDR2 SYGVKD. With V trimmed by 4 bases and J by 5 bases, 6 bases remained unmatched. CDR3 DNA sequence: TGTGCCATCAGTGGCCAGGGGGCTCGTTATGGCTACACCTTC. This sequence encodes CAISGQGARYGYTF.